This is a list of T cell receptor beta chains from one sample in a study of CD8+ T cells in alopecia areata. Data came from immunoSEQ multiplex PCR; TCRdb stores just in-frame clones and leaves some out. The sample carries some 130,000 clones, around 53% recorded once. The sample here was CD4+ T cells sorted from blood, taken at week 4, from a patient treated with tofacitinib. Receptors were obtained from a human donor with alopecia areata. CDR3s include the opening cysteine and the closing phenylalanine or tryptophan. D genes are given only for firm matches. Only some rows state a clone size, as once, few, many or a class for expanded clones.

J | V | length | size | D | DNA | CDR3
TRBJ2-1 | TRBV7-9 | 14 | - | - | TGTGCCAGCAGTTCCCAGCGTGTAGGCAATGAGCAGTTCTTC | CASSSQRVGNEQFF
TRBJ2-5 | TRBV19 | 16 | - | - | TGTGCCAGTAGTATAGCCGGTGGCGCCCCGCAAGAGACCCAGTACTTC | CASSIAGGAPQETQYF
TRBJ2-1 | TRBV30 | 15 | - | TRBD2 | TGTGCCTGGGGGCTAGCGGGAGCGCTCTACAATGAGCAGTTCTTC | CAWGLAGALYNEQFF
TRBJ1-2 | TRBV4-1 | 17 | - | TRBD1 | TGCGCCAGCAGCCAAGATTTAGGGACAGGGCGAGTGGGGGGCTACACCTTC | CASSQDLGTGRVGGYTF
TRBJ2-3 | TRBV12-2 | 15 | - | - | TGTGCAAGTCGCTTATCGGGGGCCCGCACAGATACGCAGTATTTT | CASRLSGARTDTQYF
TRBJ2-1 | TRBV30 | 13 | - | - | TGTGCCTGGAGTAAATGGGACCGCACTGAGCAGTTCTTC | CAWSKWDRTEQFF
TRBJ2-7 | TRBV30 | 11 | - | - | TGTGCCTGGAGTATAGGGTACGAGCAGTACTTC | CAWSIGYEQYF
TRBJ1-5 | TRBV4-1 | 15 | - | - | TGCGCCAGCAGCCAAGTTTTGACCAGCAATCAGCCCCAGCATTTT | CASSQVLTSNQPQHF
TRBJ2-7 | TRBV6-1 | 15 | - | TRBD2 | TGTGCCAGCTCTAGGACTAGCGGGGGGGCCTACGAGCAGTACTTC | CASSRTSGGAYEQYF
TRBJ2-7 | TRBV25-1 | 13 | few | TRBD1 | TGTGCCAGCGGCCGAGGGGACAGGGACGAGCAGTACTTC | CASGRGDRDEQYF
TRBJ1-2 | TRBV2 | 11 | - | - | TGTGCCAGCCTAGTTAACTATGGCTACACCTTC | CASLVNYGYTF
TRBJ2-4 | TRBV29-1 | 13 | few | - | TGCAGCGTTGGGGGGCGAGCCAAAAACATTCAGTACTTC | CSVGGRAKNIQYF
TRBJ1-4 | TRBV5-1 | 17 | - | - | TGCGCCAGCAGCTTGGAAGGTGGGGGACACGGAAATGAAAAACTGTTTTTT | CASSLEGGGHGNEKLFF
TRBJ1-2 | TRBV6-5 | 14 | - | - | TGTGCCAGCAGTTACTCGGGGGGGAACTATGGCTACACCTTC | CASSYSGGNYGYTF
TRBJ2-2 | TRBV5-1 | 15 | - | - | TGCGCCAGCAGCGAAATGGACCCCAACACCGGGGAGCTGTTTTTT | CASSEMDPNTGELFF
TRBJ2-7 | TRBV25-1 | 14 | - | - | TGTGCCAGCAGTGAATCCGGGGCCACCTACGAGCAGTACTTC | CASSESGATYEQYF
TRBJ2-2 | TRBV29-1 | 15 | - | TRBD1 | TGCAGCGTCCGCAGACAGGGAGAGGGCACCGGGGAGCTGTTTTTT | CSVRRQGEGTGELFF
TRBJ2-1 | TRBV9 | 15 | few | TRBD2 | TGTGCCAGCAGCCCAGAGCGGGGGGGATACAATGAGCAGTTCTTC | CASSPERGGYNEQFF
TRBJ2-7 | TRBV15 | 11 | - | - | TGTGCCACCAGTGACAACTACGAGCAGTACTTC | CATSDNYEQYF
TRBJ2-7 | TRBV7-9 | 15 | - | - | TGTGCCAGCAGCTTAGCGCAGTGGGGAGCCTACGAGCAGTACTTC | CASSLAQWGAYEQYF
TRBJ1-2 | TRBV5-1 | 17 | - | TRBD1 | TGCGCCAGCAGCTTGGATAGTGCCACGACAGGGAGGGGTGGCTACACCTTC | CASSLDSATTGRGGYTF
TRBJ2-2 | TRBV4-1 | 20 | - | TRBD2 | TGCGCCAGCAGCCAACGCTCGGGGCTAGCGGGAGTAGTTCGAACCGGGGAGCTGTTTTTT | CASSQRSGLAGVVRTGELFF
TRBJ2-7 | TRBV29-1 | 15 | - | TRBD1 | TGCAGCGTTAGTGCCGGGACAGGGCTATCCTACGAGCAGTACTTC | CSVSAGTGLSYEQYF
TRBJ2-3 | TRBV27 | 10 | - | - | TGTGCCAGCAGTTTTCCCCCGACGTATTTT | CASSFPPTYF
TRBJ1-2 | TRBV6-5 | 15 | - | - | TGTGCCAGCAGTTACTCCGGGACCGGTAACTATGGCTACACCTTC | CASSYSGTGNYGYTF
TRBJ1-3 | TRBV29-1 | 15 | - | - | TGCAGCGTTGAAGTCGACCGACGCTCTGGAAACACCATATATTTT | CSVEVDRRSGNTIYF
TRBJ1-1 | TRBV29-1 | 13 | - | - | TGCAGCGTTGAGGCCACTTTGAACACTGAAGCTTTCTTT | CSVEATLNTEAFF
TRBJ1-4 | TRBV5-1 | 17 | few | TRBD1 | TGCGCCAGCAGCCGGAATGACTTGACAGGGAGAGGTGAAAAACTGTTTTTT | CASSRNDLTGRGEKLFF
TRBJ1-4 | TRBV5-1 | 16 | - | - | TGCGCCAGCAGCTTCGTCCCGGGACAACTTAATGAAAAGCTGTTTTTT | CASSFVPGQLNEKLFF
TRBJ2-7 | TRBV10-2 | 14 | few | - | TGCGCCAGCATGGGTTTCAAAGGCTCCTACGAGCAGTACTTC | CASMGFKGSYEQYF
TRBJ1-1 | TRBV5-1 | 14 | - | TRBD1 | TGCGCCAGCAGCCGACAGGGGCCGAACACTGAAGCTTTCTTT | CASSRQGPNTEAFF
TRBJ2-2 | TRBV14 | 13 | few | - | TGTGCCAGCAGCACGTCGTGGACCGGGGAGCTGTTTTTT | CASSTSWTGELFF
TRBJ2-5 | TRBV30 | 16 | - | TRBD2 | TGTGCCTGGAGTCACGGGACTAGCGGGATGGGGGAGACCCAGTACTTC | CAWSHGTSGMGETQYF
TRBJ2-7 | TRBV6-5 | 13 | - | TRBD1 | TGTGCCAGCAGCAGACAGGGACAATACGAGCAGTACTTC | CASSRQGQYEQYF
TRBJ2-1 | TRBV7-2 | 18 | few | TRBD2 | TGTGCCAGCAGAACACCTAGCGGGGGATCACATTCCTACAATGAGCAGTTCTTC | CASRTPSGGSHSYNEQFF
TRBJ1-2 | TRBV30 | 12 | - | - | TGTGCCTGGGACACAGGGTTCAGGGGCTACACCTTC | CAWDTGFRGYTF
TRBJ1-5 | TRBV29-1 | 13 | - | TRBD1 | TGCAGCGCCAGACAGGGTGGCAATCAGCCCCAGCATTTT | CSARQGGNQPQHF
TRBJ1-1 | TRBV29-1 | 13 | few | - | TGCAGCGTTTGTAGGGCCCCGGGTACTGAAGCTTTCTTT | CSVCRAPGTEAFF
TRBJ1-1 | TRBV10-1 | 14 | few | TRBD1 | TGCGCCAGCACTCCGGGACAGGGTCACACTGAAGCTTTCTTT | CASTPGQGHTEAFF
TRBJ1-1 | TRBV30 | 14 | many | TRBD1 | TGTGCCTGGAGGAAGGCAGGGGGAAGCACTGAAGCTTTCTTT | CAWRKAGGSTEAFF
TRBJ2-7 | TRBV15 | 16 | - | - | TGTGCCACCAGCAGAGAGCCCGTATTGGGAGCCTACGAGCAGTACTTC | CATSREPVLGAYEQYF
TRBJ2-7 | TRBV29-1 | 14 | - | - | TGCAGCGTCTTAAGCTCGAGACGGACCTACGAGCAGTACTTC | CSVLSSRRTYEQYF
TRBJ1-5 | TRBV7-9 | 13 | - | TRBD1 | TGTGCCAGCAGTTCGACAGGGGGGCAGCCCCAGCATTTT | CASSSTGGQPQHF
TRBJ1-2 | TRBV29-1 | 13 | few | - | TGCAGCGTTGGGGCCCCCCTACTGGGGCGCTACACCTTC | CSVGAPLLGRYTF
TRBJ2-4 | TRBV30 | 12 | - | TRBD2 | TGTGCCTGGAGTTCGGGAGGGGGCATTCAGTACTTC | CAWSSGGGIQYF
TRBJ1-1 | TRBV6-5 | 15 | - | - | TGTGCCAGCTTCGCATCCCTACTGATGAACACTGAAGCTTTCTTT | CASFASLLMNTEAFF
TRBJ1-5 | TRBV29-1 | 13 | - | - | TGCAGCGCCGGGAACGGGAGAGCCCAGCCCCAGCATTTT | CSAGNGRAQPQHF
TRBJ1-6 | TRBV6-5 | 15 | - | TRBD1 | TGTGCCAGCAGTCCGTCTGGACAGGGGGTTTCACCCCTCCACTTT | CASSPSGQGVSPLHF
TRBJ2-4 | TRBV27 | 14 | - | - | TGTGCCAGCAGTTTAGGCCTAGCCAAAAACATTCAGTACTTC | CASSLGLAKNIQYF
TRBJ2-7 | TRBV19 | 14 | - | - | TGTGCCAGTAGTACAACCGCCAGGGAACATGAGCAGTACTTC | CASSTTAREHEQYF
TRBJ2-4 | TRBV11-2 | 13 | few | - | TGTGCCAGCAGCTTAGTTGGCTCTAACATTCAGTACTTC | CASSLVGSNIQYF
TRBJ2-3 | TRBV30 | 14 | - | TRBD2 | TGTGCCTGGAGCACTAGCGGGGGGGCCGATACGCAGTATTTT | CAWSTSGGADTQYF
TRBJ2-2 | TRBV29-1 | 12 | - | TRBD2 | TGCAGCTCCCGGGGGGAACCCGGGGAGCTGTTTTTT | CSSRGEPGELFF
TRBJ2-5 | TRBV5-6 | 14 | - | - | TGTGCCAGCAGTCGTTCTGGATTTTTGGGGACCCAGTACTTC | CASSRSGFLGTQYF
TRBJ1-2 | TRBV30 | 12 | - | TRBD1 | TGTGCCTGGACCCAGGGGGCGGGTGGCTACACCTTC | CAWTQGAGGYTF